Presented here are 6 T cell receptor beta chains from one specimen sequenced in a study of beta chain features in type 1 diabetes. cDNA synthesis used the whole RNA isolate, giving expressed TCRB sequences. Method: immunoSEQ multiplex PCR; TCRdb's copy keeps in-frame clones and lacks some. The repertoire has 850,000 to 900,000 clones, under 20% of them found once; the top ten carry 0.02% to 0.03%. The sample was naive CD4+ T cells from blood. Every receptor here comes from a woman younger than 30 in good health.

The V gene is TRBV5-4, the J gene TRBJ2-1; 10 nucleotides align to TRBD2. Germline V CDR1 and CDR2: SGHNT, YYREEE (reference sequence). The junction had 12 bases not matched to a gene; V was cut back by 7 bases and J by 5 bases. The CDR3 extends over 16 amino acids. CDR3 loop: CASSRIAGGRDNEQFF. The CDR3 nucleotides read TGTGCCAGCTCCCGTATAGCGGGAGGACGGGACAATGAGCAGTTCTTC.

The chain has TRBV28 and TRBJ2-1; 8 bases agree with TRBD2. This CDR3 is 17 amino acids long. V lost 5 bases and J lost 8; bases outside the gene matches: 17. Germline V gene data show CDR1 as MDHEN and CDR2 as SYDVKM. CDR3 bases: TGTGCCAGCAGTACCGGAGGGACTAGAACAAGTGTGGATGAGCAGTTCTTC. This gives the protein CASSTGGTRTSVDEQFF.

Here the CDR3 reads CASSLTEWVGTQYF. The CDR3 nucleotides read TGTGCCAGCAGCTTAACCGAGTGGGTAGGGACCCAGTACTTC. This chain connects TRBV11-2 to TRBJ2-5; D gene unclear. CDR1 is SGHAT and CDR2 is FQNNGV in the germline V gene. The CDR3 is made up of 14 amino acids. Trimming shortened V by 2 bases and J by 7 bases, and 14 bases separated the two germline ends.

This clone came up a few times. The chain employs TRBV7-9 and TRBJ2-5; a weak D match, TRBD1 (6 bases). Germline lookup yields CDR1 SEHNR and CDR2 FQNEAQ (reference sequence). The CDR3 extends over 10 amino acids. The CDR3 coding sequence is TGTGCAGGGGGTCAAGAGACCCAGTACTTC. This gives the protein CAGGQETQYF.

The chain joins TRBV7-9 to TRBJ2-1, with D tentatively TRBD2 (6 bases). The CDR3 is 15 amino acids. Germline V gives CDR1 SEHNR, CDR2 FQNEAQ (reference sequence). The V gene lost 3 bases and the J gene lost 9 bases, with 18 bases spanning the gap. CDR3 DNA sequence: TGTGCCAGCAGCTTTTGGCGGGACCATGGGAGTGAGCAGTTCTTC. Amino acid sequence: CASSFWRDHGSEQFF.

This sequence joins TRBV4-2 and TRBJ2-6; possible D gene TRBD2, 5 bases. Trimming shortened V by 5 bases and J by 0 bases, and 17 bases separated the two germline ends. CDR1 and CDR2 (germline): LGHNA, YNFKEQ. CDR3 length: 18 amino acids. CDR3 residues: CASSGIQRTSSGANVLTF. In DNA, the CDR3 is TGTGCCAGCAGCGGAATACAGAGAACTAGCTCTGGGGCCAACGTCCTGACTTTC.